The next 13 T cell receptor beta chains were all read from a single sample in a study of shared clonotypes between healthy human individuals. The protocol was immunoSEQ multiplex PCR, while the TCRdb copy is restricted to in-frame clones and leaves out a portion. The data contain millions of clones, approximately 93% of them singletons. The specimen was naive CD4+ T cells from PBMCs. Subset: CD45RA+ positively selected. These TCRs come from a man younger than 30 in good health. Some clones in this sample may be carry-over from other donors' samples.

This sequence joins TRBV5-8 and TRBJ1-2; a possible D gene is TRBD1 (5 bases). The V end was cut by 2 bases, the J end by 6 bases, with 11 bases between. The CDR3 runs 13 residues. Germline V gene lookup returns CDR1 SGHTS and CDR2 YDEGEE. CDR3 DNA: TGTGCCAGCAGCTTACTAGGGACCAATGGCTACACCTTC. Translating gives CASSLLGTNGYTF.

This chain joins TRBV19 and TRBJ2-3; no definite D call. CDR3 length: 14 residues. V was trimmed by 6 bases and J by 1 base, leaving 11 bases between them. Germline V gives CDR1 LNHDA, CDR2 SQIVND (reference sequence). The chain's CDR3 is CASSNLRGTDTQYF. The CDR3 DNA sequence: TGTGCCAGTAGCAACCTACGGGGCACAGATACGCAGTATTTT.

The V gene is TRBV6-6, the J gene TRBJ2-7; D is possibly TRBD1 (6 bases). Germline V lookup: CDR1 MNHNY, CDR2 SVGAGI (reference sequence). V was shortened by 6 bases and J by 5 bases, with 20 bases between the two germline ends. This CDR3 region has 15 residues. The CDR3 DNA sequence: TGTGCCAGCAGAAGCAGGAACAACAGGGTCCACGAGCAGTACTTC. Translating it yields CASRSRNNRVHEQYF.

A word on this clone: Distinct nucleotide sequences in the sample also encode this CDR3. The chain uses TRBV30 and TRBJ2-7, with D maybe TRBD1 (5 bases). Trimming took 0 bases from V and 3 from J, leaving 9 bases between them. The CDR3 loop spans 13 amino acids. The V gene's germline CDR1 is GTSNPN and CDR2 SVGIG (reference sequence). CDR3 sequence reads: CAWSVTGSYEQYF. Written as DNA, the CDR3 is TGTGCCTGGAGTGTTACAGGCAGCTACGAGCAGTACTTC.

V is TRBV28 and J is TRBJ2-1, with a possible D match to TRBD2 (5 bases). CDR3 length: 14 residues. The germline V gene encodes CDR1 MDHEN and CDR2 SYDVKM. Trimming stripped 7 bases from V and 4 bases from J, with 14 bases between. The CDR3 here is CASKLDLEYNEQFF. For the CDR3, the DNA is TGTGCCAGCAAGCTGGACTTGGAGTACAATGAGCAGTTCTTC.

V gene TRBV29-1 combines with J gene TRBJ2-7; TRBD1 is a possible D gene (6 bases). Germline CDR1 reads SQVTM; CDR2 reads ANQGSEA. Trimming stripped 6 bases from V and 7 bases from J, with 19 bases between. The CDR3 runs 13 residues. The DNA of the CDR3 is TGCAGCGTAACTACAGGGTCCTATGGGGAGCAGTACTTC. This codes for CSVTTGSYGEQYF.

The chain uses TRBV5-3 and TRBJ2-2; the match to TRBD2 covers 9 bases. TRBV5-3 belongs to the ORF category, with a function that is uncertain. The CDR3 length is 16 residues. Trimming cost V 0 bases and J 5 bases; bases outside gene matches: 5. The CDR3 nucleotides read TGTGCCAGAAGCTTGGCCCGGCTAGCGGGAACCGGGGAGCTGTTTTTT. It yields the protein CARSLARLAGTGELFF.

On this clone: The sample has other DNA sequences that encode this CDR3 too. The rearrangement uses TRBV25-1 and TRBJ2-7; D unclear. The CDR3 extends over 11 amino acids. The V gene lost 4 bases and the J gene lost 3 bases, with 4 bases spanning the gap. Germline V gene sequence: CDR1 MGHDK, CDR2 SYGVNS. The CDR3 region is CASSAYYEQYF. As DNA, the CDR3 is TGTGCCAGCAGTGCCTACTACGAGCAGTACTTC.

J is TRBJ2-1 and V is TRBV7-2, with 10 bases identical to TRBD2. V dropped 6 bases and J dropped 8; count of bases not matched to a gene: 10. The germline V gene encodes CDR1 SGHTA and CDR2 FQGNSA. CDR3 length: 15 residues. DNA for the CDR3: TGTGCCAGCAGTGAGCGGGAGGGGGCCACCGATGAGCAGTTCTTC. Amino acid sequence: CASSEREGATDEQFF.

The DNA for the CDR3 is TGCAGCGCCGACAGGGGGCTCACTGAAGCTTTCTTT. Its protein product is CSADRGLTEAFF. The chain uses TRBV29-1 and TRBJ1-1, with TRBD1 identical over 10 bases. CDR3 size: 12 residues. The V gene's germline CDR1 is SQVTM and CDR2 ANQGSEA. The J segment lost 4 bases and the V segment lost 7 bases, leaving 3 bases of the junction unmatched.

The CDR3 loop reads CASSQGGLANSYNEQFF. The DNA of the CDR3 is TGCGCCAGCAGCCAAGGGGGACTAGCGAACTCCTACAATGAGCAGTTCTTC. The J gene is TRBJ2-1, the V gene TRBV4-1, with 10 bases aligning to TRBD2. The CDR3 has 17 residues. Per the germline V gene, CDR1 is MGHRA and CDR2 is YSYEKL. V trimming: 1 base; J trimming: 0 bases; junction bases outside the gene matches: 3.

This clone showed up just once. This chain's CDR3 is CASIGGHPGEYSNQPQHF. The CDR3 coding sequence is TGTGCCAGCATCGGCGGGCATCCCGGGGAGTATAGCAATCAGCCCCAGCATTTT. The J gene is TRBJ1-5, the V gene TRBV7-3, with unresolved D. Trimming removed 7 bases from V and 0 bases from J, with 22 bases in between. The CDR3 has 18 residues. Germline V lookup: CDR1 SGHTA, CDR2 FQGTGA.

This chain joins TRBV18 and TRBJ1-2; D is unclear. The germline V and J ends were trimmed by 2 bases and 7 bases, with 20 bases remaining between them. Germline CDR1 KGHSH, CDR2 LQKENI. The CDR3 runs 16 residues. The CDR3: CASSPFSTAYQFGYTF. In DNA form, the CDR3 reads TGTGCCAGCTCACCATTCTCTACGGCCTACCAATTTGGCTACACCTTC.